Below are 2 T cell receptor beta chains sequenced from a single sample in a study of T cells in Graves' hyperthyroidism and ophthalmopathy. Researchers took RNA transcripts and amplified the TCR beta CDR3 regions from them. Carried out on the TCR CDR3, a first-round RT-PCR used the HTBI primer set. Each CDR3 protein is one row after TCRdb ran MiXCR on the multiplex PCR reads. The sample has fewer than 750,000 distinct CDR3 sequences, roughly 14% seen once. Sample: blood. All receptors come from a woman in her forties or fifties with Graves' ophthalmopathy.

Notes on this clonotype: A read error is possible here, since a much larger clone lies one base away. The chain combines TRBV6-4 with TRBJ2-1; 7 bases agree with TRBD2. Germline CDR1 reads MRHNA; CDR2 reads SNTAGT. The trim removed 0 bases at V and 4 bases at J, leaving 3 bases unmatched. The CDR3 consists of 15 residues. The CDR3 protein is CASSDSSAGYNEQFF. In nucleotides, the CDR3 is TGTGCCAGCAGTGACTCGTCAGCGGGGTACAATGAGCAGTTCTTC.

The chain employs TRBV18 and TRBJ2-2; the match to TRBD2 covers 11 bases. V gave up 1 base and J gave up 3 bases; unmatched junction bases: 4. Germline V CDR1 and CDR2: KGHSH, LQKENI. The CDR3 spans 17 residues. This CDR3 is CASSPLTSGSYTGELFF. The CDR3 region has the DNA TGTGCCAGCTCACCACTTACTAGCGGGAGCTACACCGGGGAGCTGTTTTTT.